This T cell receptor beta chain was retrieved from a study of tumor-infiltrating lymphocytes in primary liver carcinoma. A primer in the constant region served to generate TCR beta cDNA from 450 to 650 ng of total RNA. Construction of TCR beta libraries relied on three successive nested multiplex PCR rounds employing slightly modified ARM-PCR. A C-beta reverse primer and TRBV1-TRBV30 forward primers served in each of the first two PCR rounds, at ten to eleven cycles apiece. Each CDR3 protein gets one entry after TCRdb re-called the multiplex PCR reads with MiXCR. The profile covers 90,000 to 100,000 distinct CDR3 sequences, with roughly 69% appearing a single time and just over 9.5% taken by the ten largest. It was from about 21-30 mg of unsorted bulk tissue that RNA and DNA were co-extracted. Patients underwent resection of primary liver carcinoma. Germline V lookup: CDR1 SQVTM, CDR2 ANQGSEA. V was clipped by 8 bases and J by 15 bases, with 18 bases between them. This CDR3 has 10 amino acids.

The chain is built from TRBV29-1 and TRBJ2-3; D unresolved. The sequenced sample consisted of liver tumor tissue from sampling region 5. Indicated subset: tumor region T5, tumor centre. The receptor comes from an older woman with primary liver carcinoma and hepatitis B virus infection. CDR3 amino acids: CSTGSGRLYF. CDR3 in DNA: TGCAGCACCGGGTCGGGCCGACTTTATTTT.